The 23 T cell receptor beta chains below come from one sample, sequenced in a study of blood T cell repertoires in COVID-19. TCRdb's copy holds only in-frame clones and misses some; the assay was immunoSEQ multiplex PCR. The top ten hold roughly 8.3% of the sample, which has over 150,000 clones, 70% to 80% seen once. Input material: peripheral blood. All receptors come from a man aged 60 to 69 with acute or convalescent COVID-19.

The V gene is TRBV30, the J gene TRBJ2-1, with 12 bases identical to TRBD1. The junction had 3 bases not matched to a gene; V was cut back by 0 bases and J by 3 bases. The length of the CDR3 is 16 residues. CDR1 GTSNPN and CDR2 SVGIG come from the germline V gene (reference sequence). Here the CDR3 DNA reads TGTGCCTGGAGTGTCGGGACAGGGGGCAACTACAATGAGCAGTTCTTC. Its translation is CAWSVGTGGNYNEQFF.

The gene calls are TRBV19 and TRBJ2-3; the D is unclear. V lost 2 bases and J lost 2, with 8 bases in between. Germline CDR1 is LNHDA and CDR2 is SQIVND (reference sequence). The CDR3 totals 14 residues. This CDR3 is CASSIQSDTDTQYF. Here the CDR3 DNA reads TGTGCCAGTAGTATACAGTCAGACACAGATACGCAGTATTTT.

The chain employs TRBV5-1 and TRBJ2-1, with D possibly TRBD2 on 7 matching bases. V lost 4 bases to trimming and J lost 7 bases, with 18 bases between them. CDR3 length: 15 residues. The germline V gene encodes CDR1 SGHRS and CDR2 YFSETQ. CDR3 DNA: TGCGCCAGCAGCAACCGGGACAAGGGAGGGAATGAGCAGTTCTTC. This codes for CASSNRDKGGNEQFF.

The chain couples TRBV6-5 to TRBJ1-2; 9 bases agree with TRBD1. There are 14 residues in the CDR3. Looked up from germline, CDR1 is MNHEY and CDR2 is SVGAGI. V gave up 6 bases and J gave up 8 bases; unmatched junction bases: 10. The CDR3 here is CASRDRDRAYGYTF. CDR3 nucleotides: TGTGCCAGCAGAGACCGGGACAGGGCTTACGGCTACACCTTC.

This chain links TRBV24-1 with TRBJ2-3, with 7 nucleotides matching TRBD1. Per the germline V gene, CDR1 is KGHDR and CDR2 is SFDVKD. The CDR3 has 14 residues. V shed 4 bases, J shed 4 bases, and the junction held 4 bases outside the gene matches. Written as DNA, the CDR3 is TGTGCCACCAGTGAACAGGGGCAAGCAGATACGCAGTATTTT. Translating gives CATSEQGQADTQYF.

V is TRBV5-1 and J is TRBJ2-6; maybe TRBD1 (5 bases). Trimming removed 7 bases from V and 0 bases from J, with 14 bases in between. CDR3 length equals 16 residues. The germline V gene encodes CDR1 SGHRS and CDR2 YFSETQ. The CDR3, as DNA: TGCGCCAGCGGGAACAGGCCCGTCTCTGGGGCCAACGTCCTGACTTTC. Residues: CASGNRPVSGANVLTF. The entire variable domain, with the rest obtained from reference TRBV5-1 and TRBJ2-6, is as follows: KAGVTQTPRYLIKTRGQQVTLSCSPISGHRSVSWYQQTPGQGLQFLFEYFSETQRNKGNFPGRFSGRQFSNSRSEMNVSTLELGDSALYLCASGNRPVSGANVLTFGAGSRLTVL.

The genes are TRBV25-1 and TRBJ2-1, with TRBD1 matching 10 bases. Germline values: CDR1 MGHDK, CDR2 SYGVNS. Trimming cost V 4 bases and J 4 bases; bases outside gene matches: 7. The CDR3 runs 16 residues. CDR3 sequence: CASSGGDRGLYNEQFF. The CDR3 DNA follows: TGTGCCAGCAGTGGGGGGGACAGGGGCTTATACAATGAGCAGTTCTTC.

This clone was seen just once. The chain carries TRBV7-2 and TRBJ2-7, with TRBD1 identical over 8 bases. After removal of 5 bases from V and 4 bases from J, the junction contained 10 bases not matched to a gene. This CDR3 spans 15 amino acids. Germline-derived CDR1 and CDR2 are SGHTA and FQGNSA. The CDR3 nucleotides read TGTGCCAGCAGCACGAGAGTGGACAGGGAATACGAGCAGTACTTC. The encoded protein is CASSTRVDREYEQYF.

The chain couples TRBV19 to TRBJ1-6; D is ambiguous. V was pared by 6 bases and J by 8 bases, with 11 bases between. Germline CDR1 and CDR2: LNHDA and SQIVND (reference sequence). This CDR3 has 13 amino acids. CDR3 protein: CASSDQEYSPLHF. The CDR3 coding sequence is TGTGCCAGTAGCGATCAGGAATATTCACCCCTCCACTTT.

This clone showed up just once. The chain couples TRBV3-1 (or the pseudogene TRBV3-2) to TRBJ1-5; perhaps TRBD1 as D (5 bases). The CDR3 is made up of 15 amino acids. V was shortened by 3 bases and J by 6 bases, with 15 bases between the two germline ends. From germline, CDR1 is LGHDT and CDR2 YNNKEL (reference sequence). The CDR3 region is CASSHAGIFSQPQHF. The CDR3 DNA reads TGTGCCAGCAGCCACGCAGGGATTTTTAGTCAGCCCCAGCATTTT.

The rearrangement links TRBV19 to TRBJ1-2; D unclear. In germline, CDR1 is LNHDA, CDR2 SQIVND (reference sequence). Trimming shortened V by 5 bases and J by 2 bases, and 12 bases separated the two germline ends. The CDR3 has 14 amino acids. DNA of the CDR3: TGTGCCAGTAGTCCCCAGAGGAGAAACTATGGCTACACCTTC. Translated, it gives CASSPQRRNYGYTF.

A few counts support this clone. The rearrangement links TRBV3-1 (or the pseudogene TRBV3-2) to TRBJ2-3; tentative D call: TRBD2 (6 bases). From germline, CDR1 is LGHDT and CDR2 YNNKEL (reference sequence). This CDR3 has 15 residues. V was pared by 4 bases and J by 2 bases, with 13 bases between. DNA of the CDR3: TGTGCCAGCAGCCTTGGGACTCTGAACACAGATACGCAGTATTTT. This translates into CASSLGTLNTDTQYF.

The chain employs TRBV5-1 and TRBJ2-6, with D hard to call. Per germline, CDR1 SGHRS and CDR2 YFSETQ. V shed 2 bases and J shed 0 bases, with 3 bases lying between them. The CDR3 consists of 14 residues. The CDR3 DNA reads TGCGCCAGCAGCTTTCGCTCTGGGGCCAACGTCCTGACTTTC. Residues: CASSFRSGANVLTF.

The chain couples TRBV7-3 to TRBJ2-2; 12 positions agree with TRBD2. After removal of 1 base from V and 4 bases from J, the junction contained 7 bases not matched to a gene. CDR3 length: 18 residues. The germline V gene encodes CDR1 SGHTA and CDR2 FQGTGA. The CDR3 nucleotides are TGTGCCAGCAGCTTAAATCCGACTAGCGGGGGCCTCACCGGGGAGCTGTTTTTT. The encoded protein is CASSLNPTSGGLTGELFF.

The rearrangement links TRBV6-2 or TRBV6-3 to TRBJ1-2; 8 bases are shared with TRBD1. The CDR3 is made up of 14 amino acids. Trimming took 4 bases from V and 8 from J; bases not matched to a gene: 9. The germline V gene has CDR1 MNHEY and CDR2 SVGEGT. The CDR3 is CASSSGDRTGGYTF. The CDR3 DNA sequence: TGTGCCAGCAGTTCCGGGGACAGGACGGGCGGCTACACCTTC.

The chain combines TRBV21-1 with TRBJ2-1; the table assigns TRBD1, which was not confirmed against the DNA. TRBV21-1 has pseudogene status. This CDR3 has 15 amino acids. CDR3 protein: CASSKVPQTTDEQFF. In nucleotides, the CDR3 is TGTGCCAGCAGCAAAGTTCCACAGACCACAGATGAGCAGTTCTTC.

The rearrangement uses TRBV3-1 (or the pseudogene TRBV3-2) and TRBJ1-1; 11 nucleotides align to TRBD1. From germline, CDR1 is LGHDT and CDR2 YNNKEL (reference sequence). The CDR3 has 14 residues. V lost 8 bases and J lost 5; bases outside the gene matches: 7. DNA of the CDR3: TGTGCCAGCTCCCCCGGGACAGGGGGTACTGAAGCTTTCTTT. Protein product: CASSPGTGGTEAFF.

This chain connects TRBV6-5 to TRBJ2-7, with TRBD2 identical over 8 bases. Trimming cost V 7 bases and J 3 bases; bases outside gene matches: 11. Germline V gene data show CDR1 as MNHEY and CDR2 as SVGAGI. The CDR3 has 15 residues. The CDR3 sequence is CASTLGGGTIYEQYF. The CDR3 DNA reads TGTGCCAGCACCCTCGGGGGGGGGACGATCTACGAGCAGTACTTC.

The CDR3 loop is CASNLHMNYGYTF. The CDR3, as DNA: TGTGCCAGCAATTTACATATGAACTATGGCTACACCTTC. The chain has TRBV2 and TRBJ1-2; the D is unclear. This CDR3 has 13 amino acids. With 7 bases removed from V and 2 bases from J, the gap between germline ends came to 11 bases. Per the germline V gene, CDR1 is SNHLY and CDR2 is FYNNEI.

The chain joins TRBV5-8 to TRBJ2-5; weak D call: TRBD2 (5 bases). With 0 bases removed from V and 3 bases from J, the gap between germline ends came to 9 bases. The V gene's germline CDR1 is SGHTS and CDR2 YDEGEE. This CDR3 has 14 amino acids. In nucleotides, the CDR3 is TGTGCCAGCAGCTTGGCCCCGGGGAAAGAGACCCAGTACTTC. This gives the protein CASSLAPGKETQYF.

This clone was picked up a small number of times. J is TRBJ2-1 and V is TRBV2; D is undetermined. The CDR3 contains 15 residues. CDR1 and CDR2 from the germline V gene are SNHLY and FYNNEI. The V end was cut by 1 base, the J end by 3 bases, with 10 bases between. The chain's CDR3 is CASSEGLNSYNEQFF. As DNA, the CDR3 is TGTGCCAGCAGTGAAGGGCTGAACAGCTACAATGAGCAGTTCTTC.

The CDR3 bases are TGTGCCAGCAGCTTGGAGGCTAGCGACGAGCAGTACTTC. It specifies CASSLEASDEQYF. V and J are TRBV11-2 and TRBJ2-7; D is perhaps TRBD2 (6 bases). This CDR3 comprises 13 residues. Germline CDR1 SGHAT, CDR2 FQNNGV. The V and J ends lost 3 bases and 5 bases respectively, with 11 bases between them.

This rearrangement joins TRBV19 to TRBJ1-1; 7 bases are shared with TRBD1. The CDR3 is 14 residues long. V shed 6 bases, J shed 0 bases, and the junction held 4 bases outside the gene matches. Germline V gene data show CDR1 as LNHDA and CDR2 as SQIVND (reference sequence). DNA of the CDR3: TGTGCCAGTAGAGCCGGGACAGTGAACACTGAAGCTTTCTTT. It is translated as CASRAGTVNTEAFF.